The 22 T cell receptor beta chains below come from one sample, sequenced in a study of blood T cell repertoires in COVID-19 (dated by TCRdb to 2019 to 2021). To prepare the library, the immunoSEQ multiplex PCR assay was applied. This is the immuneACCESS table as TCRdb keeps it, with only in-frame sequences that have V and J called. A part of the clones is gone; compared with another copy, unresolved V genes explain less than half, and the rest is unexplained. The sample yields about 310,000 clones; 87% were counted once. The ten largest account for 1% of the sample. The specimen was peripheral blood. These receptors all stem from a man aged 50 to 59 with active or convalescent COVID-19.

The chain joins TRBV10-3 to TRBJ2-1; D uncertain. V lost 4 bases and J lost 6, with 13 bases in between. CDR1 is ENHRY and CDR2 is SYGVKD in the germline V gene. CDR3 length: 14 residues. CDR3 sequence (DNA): TGTGCCATCAGTGGCCCTCGTGATAGCAATGAGCAGTTCTTC. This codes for CAISGPRDSNEQFF.

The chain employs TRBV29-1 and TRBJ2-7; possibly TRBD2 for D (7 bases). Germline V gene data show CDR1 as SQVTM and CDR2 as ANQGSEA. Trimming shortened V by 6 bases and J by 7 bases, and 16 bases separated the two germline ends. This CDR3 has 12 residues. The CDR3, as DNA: TGCAGCGTAGTCTCAGGGGAGGGGGAGCAGTACTTC. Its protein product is CSVVSGEGEQYF.

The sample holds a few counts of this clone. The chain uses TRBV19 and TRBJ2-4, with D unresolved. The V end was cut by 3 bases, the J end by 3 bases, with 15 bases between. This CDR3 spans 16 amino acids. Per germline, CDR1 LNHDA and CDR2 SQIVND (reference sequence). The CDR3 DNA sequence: TGTGCCAGTAGTATGGTCCTGGCGCGAGGCAAAAACATTCAGTACTTC. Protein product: CASSMVLARGKNIQYF.

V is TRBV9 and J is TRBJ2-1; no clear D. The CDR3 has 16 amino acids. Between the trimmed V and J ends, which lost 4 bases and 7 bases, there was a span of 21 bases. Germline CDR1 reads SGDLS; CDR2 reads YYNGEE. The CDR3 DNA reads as TGTGCCAGCAGCCCCACGGAGTATCTGGAATGGAATGAGCAGTTCTTC. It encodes CASSPTEYLEWNEQFF.

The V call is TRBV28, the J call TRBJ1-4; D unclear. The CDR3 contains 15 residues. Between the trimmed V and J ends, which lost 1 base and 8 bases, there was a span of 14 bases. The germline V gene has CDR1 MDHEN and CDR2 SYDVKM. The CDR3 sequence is CASSLLSEGGEKLFF. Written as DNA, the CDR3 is TGTGCCAGCAGTTTATTAAGCGAGGGAGGGGAAAAACTGTTTTTT.

The CDR3 sequence: CASSLVGRDRGARTQYF. The CDR3 nucleotides read TGTGCCAGCAGCTTGGTGGGCCGGGACAGGGGCGCAAGGACCCAGTACTTC. This rearrangement joins TRBV5-5 to TRBJ2-5, with 10 nucleotides matching TRBD1. CDR3 size: 17 residues. With 0 bases clipped from V and 7 bases from J, the junction kept 12 bases outside the gene matches. Per germline, CDR1 SGHKS and CDR2 YYEKEE (reference sequence).

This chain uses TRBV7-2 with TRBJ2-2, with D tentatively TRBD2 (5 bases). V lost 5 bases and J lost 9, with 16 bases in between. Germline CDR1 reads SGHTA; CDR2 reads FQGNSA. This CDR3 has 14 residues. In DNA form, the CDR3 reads TGTGCCAGCAGCCCGACAAGGGCTAGCCGGGAGCTGTTTTTT. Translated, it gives CASSPTRASRELFF.

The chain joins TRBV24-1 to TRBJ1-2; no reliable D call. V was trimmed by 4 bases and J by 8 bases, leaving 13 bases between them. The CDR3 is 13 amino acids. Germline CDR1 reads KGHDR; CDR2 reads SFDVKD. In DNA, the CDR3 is TGTGCCACCAGTGACCCGCCTTTGGAGGGCTACACCTTC. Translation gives CATSDPPLEGYTF.

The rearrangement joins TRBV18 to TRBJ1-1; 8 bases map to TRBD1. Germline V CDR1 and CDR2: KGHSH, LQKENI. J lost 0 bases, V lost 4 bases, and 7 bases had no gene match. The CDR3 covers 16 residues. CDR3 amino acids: CASSRTGTGMNTEAFF. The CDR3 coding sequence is TGTGCCAGCTCACGGACCGGGACAGGCATGAACACTGAAGCTTTCTTT.

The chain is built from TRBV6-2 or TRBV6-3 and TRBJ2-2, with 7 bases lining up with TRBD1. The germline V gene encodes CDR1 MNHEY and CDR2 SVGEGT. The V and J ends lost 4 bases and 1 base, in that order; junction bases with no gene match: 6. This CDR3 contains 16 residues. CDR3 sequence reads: CASSFTGDGNTGELFF. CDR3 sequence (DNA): TGTGCCAGCAGTTTTACAGGGGATGGGAACACCGGGGAGCTGTTTTTT.

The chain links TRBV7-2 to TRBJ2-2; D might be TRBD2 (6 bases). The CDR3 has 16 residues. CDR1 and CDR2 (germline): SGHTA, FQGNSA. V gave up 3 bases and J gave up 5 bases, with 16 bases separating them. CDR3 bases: TGTGCCAGCAGCTTTTTGGCGGGATCCGTGACCGGGGAGCTGTTTTTT. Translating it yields CASSFLAGSVTGELFF.

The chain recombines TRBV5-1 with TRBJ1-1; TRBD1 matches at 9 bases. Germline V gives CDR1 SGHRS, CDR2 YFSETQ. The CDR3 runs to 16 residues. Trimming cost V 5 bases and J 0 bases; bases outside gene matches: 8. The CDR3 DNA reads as TGCGCCAGCAGATTCGCGGGACAGGGAATGAACACTGAAGCTTTCTTT. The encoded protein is CASRFAGQGMNTEAFF.

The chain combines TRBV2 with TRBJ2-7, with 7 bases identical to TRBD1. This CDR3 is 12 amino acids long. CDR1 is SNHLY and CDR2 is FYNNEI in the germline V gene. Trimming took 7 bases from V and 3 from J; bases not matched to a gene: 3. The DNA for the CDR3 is TGTGCCAGCAAAAGGGACAGCTACGAGCAGTACTTC. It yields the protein CASKRDSYEQYF.

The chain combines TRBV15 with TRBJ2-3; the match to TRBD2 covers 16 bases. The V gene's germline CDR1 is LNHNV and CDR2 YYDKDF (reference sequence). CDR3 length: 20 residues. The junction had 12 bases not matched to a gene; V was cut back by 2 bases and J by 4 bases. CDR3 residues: CATSRTKEAGLAGGSDTQYF. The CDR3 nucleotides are TGTGCCACCAGCAGAACTAAAGAAGCGGGACTAGCGGGAGGGTCAGATACGCAGTATTTT.

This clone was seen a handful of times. CDR3 in DNA: TGTGCCAGCAGCGTAGACGTGGGGGCCCGGGAGACCCAGTACTTC. It yields the protein CASSVDVGARETQYF. The chain is built from TRBV9 and TRBJ2-5, with a possible D match to TRBD1 (6 bases). The V gene lost 0 bases and the J gene lost 5 bases, with 14 bases spanning the gap. The germline V gene encodes CDR1 SGDLS and CDR2 YYNGEE. The CDR3 sequence is 15 residues long.

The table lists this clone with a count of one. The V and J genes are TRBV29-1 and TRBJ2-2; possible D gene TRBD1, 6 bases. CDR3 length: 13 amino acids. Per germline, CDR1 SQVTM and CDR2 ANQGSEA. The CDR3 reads CSVSDSLARELFF. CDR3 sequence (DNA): TGCAGTGTTTCGGACAGCCTCGCCCGGGAGCTGTTTTTT.

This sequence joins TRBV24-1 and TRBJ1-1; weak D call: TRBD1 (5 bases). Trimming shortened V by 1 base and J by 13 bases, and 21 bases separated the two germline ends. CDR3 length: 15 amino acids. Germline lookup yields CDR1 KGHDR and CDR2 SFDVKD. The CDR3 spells CATSDFSLPGGPFFF. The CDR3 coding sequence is TGTGCCACCAGTGATTTTTCTCTTCCCGGGGGACCCTTTTTCTTT.

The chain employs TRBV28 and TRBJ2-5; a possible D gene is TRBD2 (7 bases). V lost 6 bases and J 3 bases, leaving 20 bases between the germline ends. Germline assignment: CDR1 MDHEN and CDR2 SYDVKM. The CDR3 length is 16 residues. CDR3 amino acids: CASSRELGGGEETQYF. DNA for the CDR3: TGTGCCAGCAGCCGCGAACTAGGGGGGGGAGAAGAGACCCAGTACTTC.

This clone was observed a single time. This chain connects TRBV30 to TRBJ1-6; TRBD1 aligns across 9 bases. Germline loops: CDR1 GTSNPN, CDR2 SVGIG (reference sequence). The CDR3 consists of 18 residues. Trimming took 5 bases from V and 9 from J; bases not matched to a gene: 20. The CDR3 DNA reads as TGTGCCTGGCAACCGGGACAGGGAATCCCAGTGGTCCTTTCACCCCTCCACTTT. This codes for CAWQPGQGIPVVLSPLHF.

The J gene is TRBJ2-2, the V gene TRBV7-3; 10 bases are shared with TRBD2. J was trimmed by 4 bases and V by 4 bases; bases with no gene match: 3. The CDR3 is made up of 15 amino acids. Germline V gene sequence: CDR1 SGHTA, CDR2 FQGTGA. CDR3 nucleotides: TGTGCCAGCAGCTACGGGACTAGCGTCACCGGGGAGCTGTTTTTT. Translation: CASSYGTSVTGELFF.

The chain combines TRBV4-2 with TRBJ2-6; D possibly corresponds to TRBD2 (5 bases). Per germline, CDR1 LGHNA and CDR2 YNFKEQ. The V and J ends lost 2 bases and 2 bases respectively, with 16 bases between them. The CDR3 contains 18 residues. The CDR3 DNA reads TGTGCCAGCAGCCAACCTCAGAGGGCCCGGGCTGGGGCCAACGTCCTGACTTTC. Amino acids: CASSQPQRARAGANVLTF.

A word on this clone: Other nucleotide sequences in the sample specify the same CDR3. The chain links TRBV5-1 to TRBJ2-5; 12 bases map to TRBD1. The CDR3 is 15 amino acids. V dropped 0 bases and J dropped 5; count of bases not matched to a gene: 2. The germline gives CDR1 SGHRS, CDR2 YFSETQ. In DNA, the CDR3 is TGCGCCAGCAGCTTGGAGGGACAGGGGGCGGAGACCCAGTACTTC. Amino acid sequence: CASSLEGQGAETQYF.